Following are 19 T cell receptor beta chains from one sample sequenced in a study of regulatory T cells in long-lasting Graves disease (dated by TCRdb to about 2021). The time point label for this specimen denotes: newly diagnosed GD, antithyroid drugs for less than 3 months. RNA was extracted from PBMCs in TRIzol for both TCR sequencing and RNA sequencing. Libraries were constructed by multiplex PCR. Sequencing instrument: Illumina HiSeq 4000. CDR3 regions were amplified by Arm-PCR with iRepertoire HTBI primers to construct TCR beta libraries. TCRdb handled the public reads itself, with Q25 trimming in fastp and clone calling in MiXCR, and kept productive beta chains. When rows share a CDR3 protein, they turn into one entry using the most common DNA and genes. This sample lists 420,000 or so distinct CDR3 sequences; around 17% were detected once. The top ten hold 20% to 25% of the sample. The same data also went into a second study, on T cells in Graves' hyperthyroidism and ophthalmopathy.

The source material was peripheral blood mononuclear cells (PBMCs), sampled at new diagnosis, from a patient treated with antithyroid drugs. These receptors came from a woman between 18 and 29 years old with Graves disease. Donor details come from another sample of the same person, matched by shared clones.

This clonotype was detected ten times or more. The V and J genes are TRBV6-1 and TRBJ2-7; D is unresolved. V shed 4 bases and J shed 5 bases, with 21 bases lying between them. This CDR3 is built from 16 residues. Germline values: CDR1 MNHNS, CDR2 SASEGT. The CDR3 DNA sequence: TGTGCCAGCAGTGGACCAGACAATTCCCTAGGCCACGAGCAGTACTTC. Protein: CASSGPDNSLGHEQYF.

The chain combines TRBV28 with TRBJ2-1, with D possibly TRBD2 on 5 matching bases. The V end lost 10 bases, the J end lost 6 bases, and 16 bases lay between the germline ends. The CDR3 totals 13 residues. The germline gives CDR1 MDHEN, CDR2 SYDVKM. As DNA, the CDR3 is TGTGCCACCACGGGGAGATCTCTCAATGAGCAGTTCTTC. Its translation: CATTGRSLNEQFF.

This clonotype was detected ten times or more. This chain links TRBV29-1 with TRBJ2-7, with D unclear. The CDR3 consists of 12 residues. The germline V gene has CDR1 SQVTM and CDR2 ANQGSEA. V lost 2 bases and J 3 bases, leaving 8 bases between the germline ends. DNA of the CDR3: TGCAGCGTTGAACAGCGCGGCTACGAGCAGTACTTC. It translates to CSVEQRGYEQYF.

The sample holds many counts of this clonotype. The chain is built from TRBV7-2 and TRBJ2-5; unclear D gene. Trimming removed 0 bases from V and 6 bases from J, with 14 bases in between. Germline-derived CDR1 and CDR2 are SGHTA and FQGNSA. The CDR3 is 15 amino acids. CDR3 region: CASSLAGSFGKTQYF. The DNA of the CDR3 is TGTGCCAGCAGCTTAGCGGGATCCTTTGGGAAGACCCAGTACTTC.

V is TRBV7-2 and J is TRBJ2-3; TRBD2 aligns across 12 bases. This CDR3 region has 14 residues. Germline V gene sequence: CDR1 SGHTA, CDR2 FQGNSA. Unmatched junction bases numbered 3, after V lost 5 bases and J lost 6 bases. The CDR3 sequence is CASSATSGRDTQYF. In nucleotides, the CDR3 is TGTGCCAGCAGCGCAACTAGCGGGAGGGATACGCAGTATTTT.

This chain uses TRBV3-1 with TRBJ2-7; TRBD1 matches at 7 bases. V was pared by 2 bases and J by 3 bases, with 4 bases of the junction left unmatched. CDR1 and CDR2 from the germline V gene are LGHDT and YNNKEL (reference sequence). The CDR3 extends over 14 amino acids. In DNA, the CDR3 is TGTGCCAGCAGCCAACACCCAGGGGGCTACGAGCAGTACTTC. Translating gives CASSQHPGGYEQYF.

The chain joins TRBV30 to TRBJ2-7; 9 nucleotides line up with TRBD2. With V trimmed by 5 bases and J by 6 bases, 14 bases remained unmatched. CDR3 size: 15 residues. Looked up from germline, CDR1 is GTSNPN and CDR2 is SVGIG (reference sequence). The CDR3 sequence: CAWCPEGLAGIEQYF. The CDR3 bases are TGTGCCTGGTGTCCCGAGGGGCTAGCGGGAATCGAGCAGTACTTC.

As concerns this clonotype: A much larger clone lies a single base off, so this may be a read error. The chain uses TRBV5-1 and TRBJ2-4; D remains ambiguous. V shed 2 bases and J shed 6 bases, with 18 bases lying between them. This CDR3 spans 16 amino acids. Germline V gives CDR1 SGHRS, CDR2 YFSETQ. CDR3 in amino acids: CASSFSSEGRGNIQYF. The CDR3 DNA follows: TGCGCCAGCAGCTTCTCCTCGGAAGGGCGCGGAAACATTCAGTACTTC.

This clonotype has at least ten counts. The rearrangement joins TRBV2 to TRBJ2-1, with 13 positions matching TRBD2. J was trimmed by 7 bases and V by 10 bases; bases with no gene match: 7. Germline CDR1 reads SNHLY; CDR2 reads FYNNEI. The CDR3 has 14 amino acids. CDR3 nucleotides: TGTGCCACCCTGGGACTAGCGGGACGGAATGAGCAGTTCTTC. Its protein product is CATLGLAGRNEQFF.

The chain employs TRBV29-1 and TRBJ1-1; possible D gene TRBD1, 6 bases. This CDR3 is built from 13 residues. Germline CDR1 reads SQVTM; CDR2 reads ANQGSEA. V lost 7 bases and J 3 bases, leaving 15 bases between the germline ends. The chain's CDR3 is CSARTASYTEAFF. CDR3 DNA sequence: TGCAGCGCCAGGACAGCCTCATACACTGAAGCTTTCTTT. The entire variable domain, with the rest obtained from reference TRBV29-1 and TRBJ1-1, is as follows: SAVISQKPSRDICQRGTSLTIQCQVDSQVTMMFWYRQQPGQSLTLIATANQGSEATYESGFVIDKFPISRPNLTFSTLTVSNMSPEDSSIYLCSARTASYTEAFFGQGTRLTVV.

In this sample, this clonotype turned up many times. This chain links TRBV7-6 with TRBJ2-7; the match to TRBD2 covers 12 bases. There are 15 residues in the CDR3. Germline V CDR1 and CDR2: SGHVS, FNYEAQ. The J segment lost 5 bases and the V segment lost 5 bases, leaving 7 bases of the junction unmatched. For the CDR3, the DNA is TGTGCCAGCAGCAACCTAGCGGGAGGGCCGAACGAGCAGTACTTC. This encodes CASSNLAGGPNEQYF.

This clonotype was counted a single time. The chain couples TRBV7-9 to TRBJ2-1; a weak D match, TRBD1 (6 bases). The CDR3 has 16 amino acids. Germline V CDR1 and CDR2: SEHNR, FQNEAQ (reference sequence). With 3 bases removed from V and 1 base from J, the gap between germline ends came to 13 bases. CDR3 DNA sequence: TGTGCCAGCAGCTTCCAGGGGCTTGGGTCCTACAATGAGCAGTTCTTC. The encoded protein is CASSFQGLGSYNEQFF.

This clonotype has a count of ten or more. The chain joins TRBV6-1 to TRBJ2-5, with 8 bases fitting TRBD2. V gave up 6 bases and J gave up 3 bases; unmatched junction bases: 9. The CDR3 contains 15 residues. Germline V CDR1 and CDR2: MNHNS, SASEGT. The CDR3, as DNA: TGTGCCAGCAGAAATCCGGGACTAGGGGAAGAGACCCAGTACTTC. Its protein product is CASRNPGLGEETQYF.

Ten or more counts support this clonotype. V usage is TRBV20-1 and J usage is TRBJ2-3; D is unclear. V was cut by 3 bases and J by 6 bases, with 13 bases left in between. The CDR3 spans 13 residues. The germline gives CDR1 DFQATT, CDR2 SNEGSKA (reference sequence). CDR3 bases: TGCAGTGCTAGCGGGTTTCGGCGGGATACGCAGTATTTT. This gives the protein CSASGFRRDTQYF.

The chain combines TRBV20-1 with TRBJ2-6; D is uncertain. V lost 0 bases and J 4 bases, leaving 7 bases between the germline ends. This CDR3 comprises 14 residues. Germline-derived CDR1 and CDR2 are DFQATT and SNEGSKA (reference sequence). CDR3 in DNA: TGCAGTGCTAGAGAAGTAAAAGGGGCCAACGTCCTGACTTTC. Translating gives CSAREVKGANVLTF.

This clonotype was recorded once. The chain has TRBV9 and TRBJ1-2; D gene ambiguous. This CDR3 comprises 14 residues. V was pared by 2 bases and J by 3 bases, with 11 bases between. The germline CDR1 and CDR2 sequences are SGDLS and YYNGEE. As DNA, the CDR3 is TGTGCCAGCAGCGTTTCGGACCGTGACTATGGCTACACCTTC. Protein product: CASSVSDRDYGYTF. The full variable domain, its missing parts supplied by reference TRBV9 and TRBJ1-2, is DSGVTQTPKHLITATGQRVTLRCSPRSGDLSVYWYQQSLDQGLQFLIQYYNGEERAKGNILERFSAQQFPDLHSELNLSSLELGDSALYFCASSVSDRDYGYTFGSGTRLTVV.

V and J are TRBV20-1 and TRBJ2-7; D gene unclear. CDR1 is DFQATT, CDR2 SNEGSKA, per germline (reference sequence). This CDR3 contains 11 residues. Between the trimmed V and J ends, which lost 0 bases and 10 bases, there was a span of 10 bases. Here the CDR3 reads CSARDSHRQYF. The CDR3 DNA reads TGCAGTGCTAGAGATTCACATCGTCAGTACTTC.

The J gene is TRBJ2-1, the V gene TRBV19, with D tentatively TRBD1 or TRBD2 (5 bases each). CDR1 and CDR2 from the germline V gene are LNHDA and SQIVND (reference sequence). The V end lost 5 bases, the J end lost 0 bases, and 17 bases lay between the germline ends. The CDR3 is made up of 17 amino acids. The CDR3 region has the DNA TGTGCCAGTAGTCTCGAGGCCCGTGGGGGCTCCTACAATGAGCAGTTCTTC. This gives the protein CASSLEARGGSYNEQFF.

This clonotype was seen a few times. V is TRBV5-1 and J is TRBJ2-5; 13 bases map to TRBD2. V gave up 4 bases and J gave up 4 bases; unmatched junction bases: 10. Germline assignment: CDR1 SGHRS and CDR2 YFSETQ. This CDR3 has 17 amino acids. The CDR3 region has the DNA TGCGCCAGCAGCCACCGGACTAGCGGGAGTATTAGAGAGACCCAGTACTTC. As protein: CASSHRTSGSIRETQYF.